The 15 T cell receptor beta chains given below trace back to one sample, sequenced in a study of T-cell memory formation after mild COVID-19. Using its own MiXCR run on the 5' RACE reads, TCRdb lists one record per CDR3 protein. The data hold fewer than 140,000 distinct CDR3 sequences, with over 15% observed a single time. Sequenced material: PBMCs or a T cell subset sorted from them (not recorded which). The source of these receptors is an adult woman who had mild COVID-19 (a few samples of this study predate the infection). Cell type and time point are not known.

Many counts were recorded for this clonotype. The junction shows a germline mismatch at one end, possibly a read error. V and J are TRBV12-3 or TRBV12-4 and TRBJ2-7, with D possibly being TRBD1 (7 bases). The CDR3 length is 13 residues. The CDR3 region is CASSPYGGTDLNF. The DNA of the CDR3 is TGTGCCAGCAGCCCCTATGGGGGGACAGATCTTAACTTC.

The rearrangement uses TRBV7-3 and TRBJ2-3; maybe TRBD2 (6 bases). Germline lookup yields CDR1 SGHTA and CDR2 FQGTGA. CDR3 size: 15 residues. Between the trimmed V and J ends, which lost 0 bases and 5 bases, there was a span of 12 bases. CDR3 sequence: CASSLTPGEGDTQYF. CDR3 nucleotide sequence: TGTGCCAGCAGCTTAACTCCGGGAGAGGGAGATACGCAGTATTTT.

The V call is TRBV24-1, the J call TRBJ2-1; D could derive from TRBD1 or TRBD2 (5 bases each). CDR1 is KGHDR, CDR2 SFDVKD, per germline. Between the trimmed V and J ends, which lost 3 bases and 2 bases, there was a span of 13 bases. CDR3 length equals 16 residues. This CDR3 reads CATSDLGGGTYNEQFF. For the CDR3, the DNA is TGTGCCACCAGTGATCTTGGGGGTGGTACCTACAATGAGCAGTTCTTC.

The CDR3 DNA reads TGTGCCAGCAGCTTTCTGGAGAACACTGAAGCTTTCTTT. This gives the protein CASSFLENTEAFF. V is TRBV7-6 and J is TRBJ1-1; D is unresolved. Trimming took off 3 bases at V and 1 base at J, with 6 bases between the two ends. The CDR3 runs to 13 residues. Germline CDR1 SGHVS, CDR2 FNYEAQ.

The J gene is TRBJ2-5, the V gene TRBV7-9; possible D gene TRBD1, 6 bases. V was clipped by 5 bases and J by 4 bases, with 20 bases between them. Germline CDR1 reads SEHNR; CDR2 reads FQNEAQ (reference sequence). The CDR3 is 16 residues long. CDR3 coding DNA: TGTGCCAGCAGCCATCAATACTCGGGACATCGAGAGACCCAGTACTTC. As protein: CASSHQYSGHRETQYF.

The chain combines TRBV29-1 with TRBJ2-1, with D perhaps being TRBD1 or TRBD2 (6 bases each). CDR3 length equals 13 residues. CDR1 and CDR2 from the germline V gene are SQVTM and ANQGSEA. Deletions cut 6 bases from V and 0 bases from J, with 9 bases between. The CDR3 reads CSVWGASYNEQFF. CDR3 nucleotides: TGCAGCGTATGGGGGGCCTCCTACAATGAGCAGTTCTTC.

There are many counts of this clonotype. The chain is built from TRBV27 and TRBJ2-3; possible D gene TRBD2, 6 bases. The germline V gene has CDR1 MNHEY and CDR2 SMNVEV (reference sequence). This CDR3 comprises 12 residues. Trimming stripped 3 bases from V and 8 bases from J, with 9 bases between. DNA for the CDR3: TGTGCCAGCAGTTTTACCGGGGGTACGCAGTATTTT. Translating it yields CASSFTGGTQYF.

This clonotype was seen a few times. The chain employs TRBV5-6 and TRBJ2-1, with D perhaps assigned TRBD1 or TRBD2 (6 bases each). Trimming pared 3 bases from V and 2 bases from J, leaving 24 bases between. CDR1 and CDR2 from the germline V gene are SGHDT and YYEEEE. CDR3 length: 19 residues. CDR3: CASSYRGGYATRTYNEQFF. Written as DNA, the CDR3 is TGTGCCAGCAGCTACCGAGGGGGGTATGCTACTCGAACCTACAATGAGCAGTTCTTC. Variable domain in full (rest from reference TRBV5-6 and TRBJ2-1): DAGVTQSPTHLIKTRGQQVTLRCSPKSGHDTVSWYQQALGQGPQFIFQYYEEEERQRGNFPDRFSGHQFPNYSSELNVNALLLGDSALYLCASSYRGGYATRTYNEQFFGPGTRLTVL.

This clonotype came up many times. The chain has TRBV9 and TRBJ2-5; TRBD2 matches 11 bases. Germline V lookup: CDR1 SGDLS, CDR2 YYNGEE. This CDR3 comprises 15 residues. V gave up 0 bases and J gave up 5 bases; unmatched junction bases: 3. The CDR3 reads CASSVGLAGRETQYF. The DNA of the CDR3 is TGTGCCAGCAGCGTAGGACTAGCGGGAAGGGAGACCCAGTACTTC.

The chain has TRBV13 and TRBJ1-3; D gene ambiguous. This CDR3 has 15 residues. CDR1 and CDR2 from the germline V gene are PRHDT and FYEKMQ (reference sequence). Trimming stripped 3 bases from V and 0 bases from J, with 9 bases between. CDR3 region: CASSFGLVSGNTIYF. CDR3 in DNA: TGTGCCAGCAGCTTCGGCCTGGTCTCTGGAAACACCATATATTTT.

The chain employs TRBV7-2 and TRBJ2-6; 9 positions agree with TRBD1. V was clipped by 0 bases and J by 4 bases; unmatched bases: 4. The germline V gene has CDR1 SGHTA and CDR2 FQGNSA. The CDR3 is 17 amino acids. Here the CDR3 reads CASSLARTGVGANVLTF. The CDR3, as DNA: TGTGCCAGCAGCTTAGCCCGGACAGGGGTCGGGGCCAACGTCCTGACTTTC.

This clonotype was picked up a small number of times. The gene calls are TRBV30 and TRBJ2-3; D not certain. The V and J ends lost 4 bases and 0 bases respectively, with 11 bases between them. CDR1 and CDR2 from the germline V gene are GTSNPN and SVGIG (reference sequence). This CDR3 is built from 14 residues. In DNA form, the CDR3 reads TGTGCCTGGACCCTGCGCCCCAGCACAGATACGCAGTATTTT. Amino acid sequence: CAWTLRPSTDTQYF. The full variable domain, in which reference TRBV30 and TRBJ2-3 provide the parts outside the CDR3, is SQTIHQWPATLVQPVGSPLSLECTVEGTSNPNLYWYRQAAGRGLQLLFYSVGIGQISSEVPQNLSASRPQDRQFILSSKKLLLSDSGFYLCAWTLRPSTDTQYFGPGTRLTVL.

The J gene is TRBJ2-3, the V gene TRBV7-9; 8 nucleotides agree with TRBD2. The trim removed 5 bases at V and 2 bases at J, leaving 9 bases unmatched. Germline V gene data show CDR1 as SEHNR and CDR2 as FQNEAQ (reference sequence). CDR3 length: 16 residues. CDR3 amino acids: CASSPAAGGHTDTQYF. CDR3 sequence (DNA): TGTGCCAGCAGCCCCGCGGCGGGGGGTCACACAGATACGCAGTATTTT.

A few counts support this clonotype. In DNA, the CDR3 is TGTGCCAGCAGCTACGGGGACACAGATACGCAGTATTTT. Encoded protein: CASSYGDTDTQYF. The chain links TRBV7-3 to TRBJ2-3; the D gene is possibly TRBD2 (5 bases). Germline CDR1 SGHTA, CDR2 FQGTGA. The CDR3 spans 13 residues. V lost 4 bases to trimming and J lost 2 bases, with 7 bases between them.

In its sample, this clonotype ranks as medium-sized. The rearrangement uses TRBV4-1 and TRBJ2-2, with TRBD1 identical over 9 bases. CDR1 MGHRA and CDR2 YSYEKL come from the germline V gene. Losses at the gene ends were 4 bases for V and 4 bases for J; bases not matched to a gene: 7. CDR3 length: 16 amino acids. In DNA, the CDR3 is TGCGCCAGCAGCCCGTCGGGGACAGGGCTCACCGGGGAGCTGTTTTTT. It translates to CASSPSGTGLTGELFF.